This TCR beta chain was sequenced for a study of blood T cell repertoires in COVID-19. V shed 1 base and J shed 13 bases, with 8 bases lying between them. Germline lookup yields CDR1 LGHDT and CDR2 YNNKEL (reference sequence). This CDR3 region has 11 residues. Authors' data handling: Nucleated cell number was recorded as an estimate derived from reference gene primer amplification. Profiled with immunoSEQ multiplex PCR; TCRdb holds only in-frame clones, not every one. V and J calls and clone size follow that table, whereas D and trimming were derived from the DNA. The sample has 200,000 or so clones, about 91% seen once.

The sequenced material came from PBMCs or T cells enriched from blood (not recorded which). The chain combines TRBV3-1 (or the pseudogene TRBV3-2) with TRBJ2-1, with D unclear. The TCR sequence derives from a woman in her forties with acute COVID-19. CDR3 nucleotides: TGTGCCAGCAGCCAAGCCGCGGATCAGTTCTTC. This gives the protein CASSQAADQFF.